This T cell receptor (beta chain) stems from a study of blood T cell repertoires in COVID-19. Study context: Sites in the United States, Italy and Spain provided acute and convalescent COVID-19 samples. PBMCs, B-cell-depleted T cells, or T cells provided the cDNA or gDNA that made up the material.

CDR1 and CDR2 (germline): SQVTM, ANQGSEA. Trimming left V 6 bases short and J 3 bases short, with 8 bases between. The CDR3 consists of 11 residues. In the original analysis: Reference gene primers were amplified, and this amplification served to estimate nucleated cell counts. Generated by immunoSEQ multiplex PCR, the TCRdb table keeps only in-frame clones and is missing some. The V and J calls and clone size were taken over from that table, and D and trimming were inferred from the DNA. The sample carries more than 60,000 clones, around 67% recorded once. The source of this sequence is a human donor with acute or convalescent COVID-19. The donor label of this sample is uncertain. The source material was peripheral blood. This chain uses TRBV29-1 with TRBJ1-1, with D maybe TRBD1 (6 bases). The CDR3 here is CSVGGHTEAFF. As DNA, the CDR3 is TGCAGCGTAGGGGGTCACACTGAAGCTTTCTTT.